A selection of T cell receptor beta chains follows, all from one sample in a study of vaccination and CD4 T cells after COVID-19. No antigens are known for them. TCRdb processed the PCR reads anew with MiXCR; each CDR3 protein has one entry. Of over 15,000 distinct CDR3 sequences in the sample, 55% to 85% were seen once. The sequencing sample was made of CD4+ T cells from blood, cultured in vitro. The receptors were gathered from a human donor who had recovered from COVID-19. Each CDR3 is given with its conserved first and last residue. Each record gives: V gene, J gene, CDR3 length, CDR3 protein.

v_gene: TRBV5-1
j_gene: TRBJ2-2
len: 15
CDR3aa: CASSFAAGVAGELFF

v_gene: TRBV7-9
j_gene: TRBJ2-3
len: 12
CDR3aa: CASSQGTDTQYF

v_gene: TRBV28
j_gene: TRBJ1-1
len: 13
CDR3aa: CASSSTTGSEAFF

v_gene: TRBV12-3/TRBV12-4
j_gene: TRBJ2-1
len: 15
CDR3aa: CASSLRTSSYNEQFF

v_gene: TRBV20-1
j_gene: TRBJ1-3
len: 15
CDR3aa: CSARGTGTSGNTIYF

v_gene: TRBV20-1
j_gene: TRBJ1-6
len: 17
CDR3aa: CSARDGKRTVYNSPLHF

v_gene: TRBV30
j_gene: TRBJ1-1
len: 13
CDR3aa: CAWSGQGDTEAFF

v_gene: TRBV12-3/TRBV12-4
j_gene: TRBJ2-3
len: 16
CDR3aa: CASSPRTSGSTDTQYF

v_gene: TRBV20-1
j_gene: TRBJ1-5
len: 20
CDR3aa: CSASRVRGQGRSAINQPQHF

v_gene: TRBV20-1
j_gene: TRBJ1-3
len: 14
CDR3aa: CSAPDRNSGNTIYF

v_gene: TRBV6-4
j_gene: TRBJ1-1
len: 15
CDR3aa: CASSDSHRGLTEAFF

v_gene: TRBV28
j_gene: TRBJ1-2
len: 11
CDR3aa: CASSLNRGYTF

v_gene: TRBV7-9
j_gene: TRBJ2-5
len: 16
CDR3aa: CASSPNNGGAGETQYF

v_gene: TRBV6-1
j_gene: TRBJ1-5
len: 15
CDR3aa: CASSRTGDGDQPQHF

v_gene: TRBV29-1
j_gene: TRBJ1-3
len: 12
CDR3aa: CSVQGLGNTIYF

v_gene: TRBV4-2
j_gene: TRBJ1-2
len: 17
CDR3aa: CASSQDEDRGLGYGYTF

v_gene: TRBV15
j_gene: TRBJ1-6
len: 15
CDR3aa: CATSRDLGGTSPLHF

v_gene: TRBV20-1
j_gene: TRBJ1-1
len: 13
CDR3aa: CSATLDRGRGAFF

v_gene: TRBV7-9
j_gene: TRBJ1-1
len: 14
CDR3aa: CASSFGDRNTEAFF

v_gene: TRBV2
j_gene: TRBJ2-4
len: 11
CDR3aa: CASSEAVTQYF

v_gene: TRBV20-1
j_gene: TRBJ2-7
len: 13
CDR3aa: CSATADRAYEQYF

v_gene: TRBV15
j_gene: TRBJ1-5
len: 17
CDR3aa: CATSRDSLRVLNQPQHF

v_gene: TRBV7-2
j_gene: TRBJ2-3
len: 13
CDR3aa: CASSLGSTDTQYF

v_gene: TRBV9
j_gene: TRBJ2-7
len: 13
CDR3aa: CASSRQVRGEQYF

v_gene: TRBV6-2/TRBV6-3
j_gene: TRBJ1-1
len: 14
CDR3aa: CASRGRVVNTEAFF

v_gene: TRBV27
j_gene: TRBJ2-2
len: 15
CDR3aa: CASSSSGRNTGELFF

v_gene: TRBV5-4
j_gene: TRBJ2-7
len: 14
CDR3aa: CASSFEQGSYEQYF

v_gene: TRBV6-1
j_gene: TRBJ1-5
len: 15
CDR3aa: CASSENLGSDQPQHF

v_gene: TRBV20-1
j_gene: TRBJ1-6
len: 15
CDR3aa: CSARGDRLGNSPLHF

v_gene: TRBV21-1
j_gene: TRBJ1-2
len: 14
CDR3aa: CASSKVPGRYGYTF

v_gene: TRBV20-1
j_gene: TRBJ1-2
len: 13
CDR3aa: CSARSGGNYGYTF

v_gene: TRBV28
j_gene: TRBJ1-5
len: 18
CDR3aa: CASSLDRGPSLQYQPQHF

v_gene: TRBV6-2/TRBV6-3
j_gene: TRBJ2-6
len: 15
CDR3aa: CASGAQGSGANVLTF

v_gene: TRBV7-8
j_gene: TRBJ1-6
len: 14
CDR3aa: CASSLAGRDSPLHF

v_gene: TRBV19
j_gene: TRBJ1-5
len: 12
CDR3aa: CASRFFNQPQHF

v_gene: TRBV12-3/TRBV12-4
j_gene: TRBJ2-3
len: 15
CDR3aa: CASKIQRESTDTQYF

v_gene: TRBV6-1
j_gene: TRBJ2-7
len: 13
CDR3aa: CASSETSGYEQYF

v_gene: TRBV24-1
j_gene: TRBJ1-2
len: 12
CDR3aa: CATSPEAYGYTF

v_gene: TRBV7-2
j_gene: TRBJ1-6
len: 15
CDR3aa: CASTSYRQGNSPLHF

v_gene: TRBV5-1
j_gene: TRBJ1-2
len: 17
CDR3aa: CASSLGDRVGTNYGYTF

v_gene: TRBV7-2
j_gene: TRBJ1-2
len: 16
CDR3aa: CASLLSAGGGRYGYTF

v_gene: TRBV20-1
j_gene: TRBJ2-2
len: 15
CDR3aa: CSARVGQSNTGELFF

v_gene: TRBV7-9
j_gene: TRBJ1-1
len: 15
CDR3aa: CASSPRGSQNTEAFF

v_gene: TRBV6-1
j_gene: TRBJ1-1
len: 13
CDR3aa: CASSGQANTEAFF

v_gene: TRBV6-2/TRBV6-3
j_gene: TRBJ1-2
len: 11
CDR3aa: CASGTFYGYTF

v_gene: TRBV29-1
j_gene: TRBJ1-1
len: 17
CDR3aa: CSVEGEYWTGRRTEAFF

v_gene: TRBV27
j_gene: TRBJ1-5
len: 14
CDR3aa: CASSRVASNQPQHF